The T cell receptor beta chain described here comes from a study of T cell repertoires in cytomegalovirus infection. On the study more broadly: Both CMV infection and a matching HLA type were indicated by public TCR beta signatures. Study-wide results and caveats: The cumulative frequency of public TCR beta families identified carriers of CMV plus the relevant HLA. Within the response measured ex vivo, HLA-C-restricted CMV-specific TCR beta clonotypes were dominant.

To note about this clonotype: No antigen is known for it.

Each CDR3 protein gets one entry after TCRdb re-called the reads with MiXCR. The table shows roughly 180,000 distinct CDR3 sequences, with approximately 28% occurring only once. The CDR3 covers 16 residues. The ends lost 3 bases at V and 4 bases at J; junction bases unmatched: 10. Germline V gene lookup returns CDR1 SGHDT and CDR2 YYEEEE. This chain links TRBV5-6 with TRBJ1-2; 9 positions agree with TRBD1. The TCR was taken from a human donor in good health (CMV status not recorded). Some clones in this sample may be carry-over from other donors' samples. Sequenced material: PBMCs. The CDR3 loop is CASSSLDRGGLYGYTF. Here the CDR3 DNA reads TGTGCCAGCAGCTCCCTGGACAGGGGTGGACTCTATGGCTACACCTTC.